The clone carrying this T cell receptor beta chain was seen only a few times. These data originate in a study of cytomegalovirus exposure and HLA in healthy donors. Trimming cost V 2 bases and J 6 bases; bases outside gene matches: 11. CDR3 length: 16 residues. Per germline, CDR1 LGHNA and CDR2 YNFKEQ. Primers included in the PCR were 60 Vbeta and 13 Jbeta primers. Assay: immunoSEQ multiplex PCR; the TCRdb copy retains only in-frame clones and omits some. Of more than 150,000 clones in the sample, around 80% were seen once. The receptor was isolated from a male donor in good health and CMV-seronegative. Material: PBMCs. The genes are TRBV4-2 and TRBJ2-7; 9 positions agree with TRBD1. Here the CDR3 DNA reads TGTGCCAGCAGCCAACCTGGGACAGGGTCTCCGCGCGAGCAGTACTTC. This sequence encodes CASSQPGTGSPREQYF.